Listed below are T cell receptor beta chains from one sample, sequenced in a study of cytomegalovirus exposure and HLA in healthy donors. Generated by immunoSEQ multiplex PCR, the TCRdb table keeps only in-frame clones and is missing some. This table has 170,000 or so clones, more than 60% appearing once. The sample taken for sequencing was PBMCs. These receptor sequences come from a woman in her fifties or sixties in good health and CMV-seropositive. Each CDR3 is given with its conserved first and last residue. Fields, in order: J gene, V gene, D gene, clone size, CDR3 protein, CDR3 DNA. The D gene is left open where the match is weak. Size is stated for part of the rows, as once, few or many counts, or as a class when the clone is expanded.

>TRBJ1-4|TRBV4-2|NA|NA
CASSQPPGTIEKLFF
TGTGCCAGCAGCCAACCCCCCGGGACAATTGAAAAACTGTTTTTT
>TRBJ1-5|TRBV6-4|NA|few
CASSKEYSNQPQHF
TGTGCCAGCAGTAAAGAGTATAGCAATCAGCCCCAGCATTTT
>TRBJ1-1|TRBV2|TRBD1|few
CASSVRQGAGTEAFF
TGTGCCAGCAGTGTAAGACAGGGGGCAGGAACTGAAGCTTTCTTT
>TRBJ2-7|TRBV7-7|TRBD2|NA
CASSLGQGGSYEQYF
TGTGCCAGCAGCTTGGGCCAGGGAGGGTCCTACGAGCAGTACTTC
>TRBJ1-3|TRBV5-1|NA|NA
CASSPPPGSPGNTIYF
TGCGCCAGCAGCCCACCACCCGGGAGTCCTGGAAACACCATATATTTT
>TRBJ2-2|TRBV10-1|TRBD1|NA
CASSESVRTGGTGELFF
TGCGCCAGCAGTGAATCCGTGAGGACAGGGGGCACCGGGGAGCTGTTTTTT
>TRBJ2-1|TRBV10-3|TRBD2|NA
CAISESMAGAYNEQFF
TGTGCCATCAGTGAGTCGATGGCGGGGGCCTACAATGAGCAGTTCTTC
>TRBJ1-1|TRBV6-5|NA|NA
CASSTGSTEAFF
TGTGCCAGCAGTACAGGGAGCACTGAAGCTTTCTTT
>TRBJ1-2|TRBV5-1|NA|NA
CASTEPGYQYGYTF
TGCGCCAGCACCGAACCGGGATACCAATATGGCTACACCTTC
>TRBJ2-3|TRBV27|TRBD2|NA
CASSVLAGGPDTQYF
TGTGCCAGCAGTGTACTAGCGGGAGGGCCGGATACGCAGTATTTT
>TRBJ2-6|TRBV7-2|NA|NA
CASSADNSGANGLTF
TGTGCCAGCAGCGCCGACAACTCTGGGGCCAACGGCCTGACTTTC
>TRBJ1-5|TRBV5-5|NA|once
CASSLAVSNQPQHF
TGTGCCAGCAGCTTGGCAGTCAGCAATCAGCCCCAGCATTTT
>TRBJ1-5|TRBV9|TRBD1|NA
CASSAGTDNQPQHF
TGTGCCAGCAGCGCCGGGACAGACAATCAGCCCCAGCATTTT
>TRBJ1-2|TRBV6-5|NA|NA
CASRTSGSNHGYTF
TGTGCCAGTAGGACATCTGGGTCGAACCATGGCTACACCTTC
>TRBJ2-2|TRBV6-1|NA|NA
CASRVGLSNTGELFF
TGTGCCAGCAGGGTCGGACTGTCGAACACCGGGGAGCTGTTTTTT
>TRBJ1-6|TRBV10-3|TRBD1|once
CASAGQGPSYNSPLHF
TGTGCCTCTGCGGGACAGGGGCCCTCCTATAATTCACCCCTCCACTTT
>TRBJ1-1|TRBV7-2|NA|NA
CASSYYHRGTEAFF
TGTGCCAGCAGCTACTATCATAGGGGAACTGAAGCTTTCTTT
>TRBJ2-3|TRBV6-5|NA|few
CASSLSGRSTDTQYF
TGTGCCAGCAGCCTTAGCGGACGAAGCACAGATACGCAGTATTTT
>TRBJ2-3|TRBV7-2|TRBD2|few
CASSSGLAGTDTQYF
TGTGCCAGCAGCTCCGGACTAGCGGGAACAGATACGCAGTATTTT
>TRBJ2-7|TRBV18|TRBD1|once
CASSPGQGPTYEQYF
TGTGCCAGCTCACCTGGACAGGGGCCCACCTACGAGCAGTACTTC
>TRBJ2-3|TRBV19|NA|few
CATRGSRNTDTQYF
TGTGCCACCCGAGGGTCACGAAACACAGATACGCAGTATTTT
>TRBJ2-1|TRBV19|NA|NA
CASRLAGLEVYEQFF
TGTGCCAGTAGATTGGCGGGGCTAGAAGTGTATGAGCAGTTCTTC
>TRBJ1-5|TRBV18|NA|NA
CASSPGRVGQPQHF
TGTGCCAGCTCACCAGGCAGGGTTGGTCAGCCCCAGCATTTT
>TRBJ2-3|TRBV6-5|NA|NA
CASSYSSLATDTQYF
TGTGCCAGCAGTTACTCGAGTCTAGCGACAGATACGCAGTATTTT
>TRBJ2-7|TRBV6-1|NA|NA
CASSERQAYEQYF
TGTGCCAGCAGTGAAAGGCAGGCCTACGAGCAGTACTTC
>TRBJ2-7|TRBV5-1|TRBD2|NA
CASSPEGAGGREQYF
TGCGCCAGCAGCCCTGAAGGTGCGGGGGGGCGCGAGCAGTACTTC
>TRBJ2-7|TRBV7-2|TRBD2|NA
CASSLAVAGVSYEQYF
TGTGCCAGCAGCTTAGCGGTAGCGGGGGTCTCCTACGAGCAGTACTTC
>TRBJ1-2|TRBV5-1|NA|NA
CASSGGVTYGYTF
TGCGCCAGCAGCGGGGGGGTCACCTATGGCTACACCTTC
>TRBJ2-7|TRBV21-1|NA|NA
CASSKPKMRHQGCSYEQYF
TGTGCCAGCAGCAAACCTAAAATGAGACATCAGGGATGCTCCTACGAGCAGTACTTC
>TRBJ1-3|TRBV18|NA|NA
CASSPTSDSGNTIYF
TGTGCCAGCTCGCCGACTTCCGACTCTGGAAACACCATATATTTT
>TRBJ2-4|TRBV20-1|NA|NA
CSGASKNIQYF
TGCAGTGGTGCTAGCAAAAACATTCAGTACTTC
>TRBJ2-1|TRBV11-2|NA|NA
CASSFGGSSSYNEQFF
TGTGCCAGCAGCTTTGGGGGGTCCAGCTCCTACAATGAGCAGTTCTTC
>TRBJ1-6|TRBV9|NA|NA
CASSVGAMNSPLHF
TGTGCCAGCAGCGTAGGAGCAATGAATTCACCCCTCCACTTT
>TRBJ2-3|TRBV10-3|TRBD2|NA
CAISVLAGGASTDTQYF
TGTGCCATCAGTGTACTAGCGGGGGGCGCTAGCACAGATACGCAGTATTTT
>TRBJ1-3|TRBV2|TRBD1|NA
CASSVGTGAGNTIYF
TGTGCCAGCAGTGTGGGGACAGGGGCTGGAAACACCATATATTTT
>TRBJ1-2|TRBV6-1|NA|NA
CASSAGSYGYTF
TGTGCCAGCAGTGCGGGGTCTTATGGCTACACCTTC
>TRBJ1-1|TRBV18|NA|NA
CASSLWGGVMNTEAFF
TGTGCCAGCTCACTCTGGGGGGGAGTAATGAACACTGAAGCTTTCTTT
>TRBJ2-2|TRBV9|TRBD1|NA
CASSTQTGLKNTGELFF
TGTGCCAGCAGCACCCAGACAGGGTTGAAGAACACCGGGGAGCTGTTTTTT
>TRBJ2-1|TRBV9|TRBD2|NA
CASSVGQGDSGAQTYNEQFF
TGTGCCAGCAGCGTAGGGCAGGGCGATAGCGGGGCCCAGACCTACAATGAGCAGTTCTTC
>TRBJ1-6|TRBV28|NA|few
CASSFGQAYNSPLHF
TGTGCCAGCAGTTTTGGCCAGGCCTATAATTCACCCCTCCACTTT
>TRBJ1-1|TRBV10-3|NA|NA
CAARQVMNTEAFF
TGTGCCGCTAGACAGGTCATGAACACTGAAGCTTTCTTT
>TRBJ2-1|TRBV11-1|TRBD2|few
CASSLTTSGKYNEQFF
TGTGCCAGCAGCCTAACGACTAGCGGGAAGTACAATGAGCAGTTCTTC
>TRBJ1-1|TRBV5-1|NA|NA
CASTAQGSDTEAFF
TGCGCCAGCACGGCACAGGGATCAGACACTGAAGCTTTCTTT
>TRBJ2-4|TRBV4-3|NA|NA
CASSPRQVIAKNIQYF
TGCGCCAGCAGCCCGCGACAGGTTATAGCCAAAAACATTCAGTACTTC
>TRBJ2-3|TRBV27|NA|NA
CASKGQRLGDTQYF
TGTGCCAGCAAGGGCCAGCGGTTGGGGGATACGCAGTATTTT
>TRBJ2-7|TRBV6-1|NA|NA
CASSLEVSYEQYF
TGTGCCAGCAGCCTCGAGGTTTCCTACGAGCAGTACTTC
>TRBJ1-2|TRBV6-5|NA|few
CASSPTLGSYGYTF
TGTGCCAGCAGTCCAACCCTAGGCAGTTATGGCTACACCTTC
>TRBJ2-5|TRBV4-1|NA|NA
CASSQDRRGPFQETQYF
TGCGCCAGCAGCCAAGATAGGAGGGGCCCATTCCAGGAGACCCAGTACTTC
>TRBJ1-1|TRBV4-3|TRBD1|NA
CASSQGSGGADTEAFF
TGCGCCAGCAGCCAAGGCTCAGGGGGCGCGGACACTGAAGCTTTCTTT
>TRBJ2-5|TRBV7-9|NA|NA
CASSLSRGQETQYF
TGTGCCAGCAGCTTAAGTCGGGGACAAGAGACCCAGTACTTC
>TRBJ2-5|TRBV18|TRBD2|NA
CASGLGLAGARETQYF
TGTGCCAGCGGACTCGGACTAGCGGGAGCGCGGGAGACCCAGTACTTC